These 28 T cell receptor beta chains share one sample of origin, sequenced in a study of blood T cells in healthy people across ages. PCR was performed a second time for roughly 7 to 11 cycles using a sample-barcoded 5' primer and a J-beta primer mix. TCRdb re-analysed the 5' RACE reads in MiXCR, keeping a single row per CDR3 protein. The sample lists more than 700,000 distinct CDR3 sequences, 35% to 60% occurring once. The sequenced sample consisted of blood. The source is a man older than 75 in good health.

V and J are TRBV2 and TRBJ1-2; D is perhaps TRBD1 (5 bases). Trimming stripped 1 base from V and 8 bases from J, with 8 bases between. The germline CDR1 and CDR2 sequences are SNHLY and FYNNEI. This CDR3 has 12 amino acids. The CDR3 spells CASSEEWGGYTF. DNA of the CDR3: TGTGCCAGCAGTGAAGAATGGGGGGGCTACACCTTC.

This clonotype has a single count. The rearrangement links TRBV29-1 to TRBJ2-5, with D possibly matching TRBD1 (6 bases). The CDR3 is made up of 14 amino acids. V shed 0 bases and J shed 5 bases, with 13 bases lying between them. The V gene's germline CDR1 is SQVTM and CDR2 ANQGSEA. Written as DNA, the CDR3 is TGCAGCGTTGAAGATCGGTCAGGGGTTGAGACCCAGTACTTC. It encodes CSVEDRSGVETQYF.

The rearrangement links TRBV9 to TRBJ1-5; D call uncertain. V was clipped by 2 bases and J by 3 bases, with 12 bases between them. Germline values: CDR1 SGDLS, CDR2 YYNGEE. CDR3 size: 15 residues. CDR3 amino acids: CASSVGGYDNQPQHF. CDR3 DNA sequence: TGTGCCAGCAGCGTGGGTGGGTATGACAATCAGCCCCAGCATTTT.

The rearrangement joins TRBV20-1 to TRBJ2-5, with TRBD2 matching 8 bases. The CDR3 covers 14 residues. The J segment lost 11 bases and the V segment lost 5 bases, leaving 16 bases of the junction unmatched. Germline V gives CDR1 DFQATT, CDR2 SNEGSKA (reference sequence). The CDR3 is CSAAPGLVGDEQYF. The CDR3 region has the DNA TGCAGTGCTGCACCGGGACTAGTAGGTGATGAGCAGTACTTC.

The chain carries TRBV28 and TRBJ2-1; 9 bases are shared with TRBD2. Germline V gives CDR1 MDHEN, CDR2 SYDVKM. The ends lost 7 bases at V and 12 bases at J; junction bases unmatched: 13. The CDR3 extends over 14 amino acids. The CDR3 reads CASMVGLSGSWQFF. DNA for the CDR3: TGTGCCAGCATGGTGGGTCTTAGCGGGAGTTGGCAGTTCTTC.

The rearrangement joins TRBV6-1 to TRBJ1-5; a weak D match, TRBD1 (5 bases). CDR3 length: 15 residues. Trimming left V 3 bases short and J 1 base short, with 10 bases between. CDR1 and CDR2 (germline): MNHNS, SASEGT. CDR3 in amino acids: CASSDWGGSNQPQHF. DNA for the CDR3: TGTGCCAGCAGTGATTGGGGGGGAAGCAATCAGCCCCAGCATTTT.

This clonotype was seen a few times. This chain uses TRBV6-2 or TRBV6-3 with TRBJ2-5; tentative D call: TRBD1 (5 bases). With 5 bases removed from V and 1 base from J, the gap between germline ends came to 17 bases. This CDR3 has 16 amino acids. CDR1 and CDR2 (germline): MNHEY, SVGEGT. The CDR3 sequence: CASSPTLAGSQETQYF. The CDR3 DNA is TGTGCCAGCAGTCCTACTCTTGCAGGGTCCCAAGAGACCCAGTACTTC.

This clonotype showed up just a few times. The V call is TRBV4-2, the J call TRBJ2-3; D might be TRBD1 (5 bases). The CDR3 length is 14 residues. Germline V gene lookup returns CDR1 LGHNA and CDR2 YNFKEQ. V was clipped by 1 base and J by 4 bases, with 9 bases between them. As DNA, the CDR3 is TGTGCCAGCAGCCAAGTAGGGGCGGCAGATACGCAGTATTTT. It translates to CASSQVGAADTQYF.

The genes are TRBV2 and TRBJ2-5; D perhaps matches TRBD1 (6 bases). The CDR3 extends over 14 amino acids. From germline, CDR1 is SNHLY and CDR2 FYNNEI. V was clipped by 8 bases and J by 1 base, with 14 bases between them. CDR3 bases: TGTGCCAGCTACAGTAACAGGGTCCAAGAGACCCAGTACTTC. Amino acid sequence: CASYSNRVQETQYF.

CDR3 sequence (DNA): TGTGCCAGCAGCTTCAGCGACGACCGTCGTAACTATGGCTACACCTTC. Translated: CASSFSDDRRNYGYTF. The chain links TRBV7-2 to TRBJ1-2; D unresolved. The germline CDR1 and CDR2 sequences are SGHTA and FQGNSA. The CDR3 loop spans 16 amino acids. V gave up 3 bases and J gave up 1 base, with 15 bases separating them.

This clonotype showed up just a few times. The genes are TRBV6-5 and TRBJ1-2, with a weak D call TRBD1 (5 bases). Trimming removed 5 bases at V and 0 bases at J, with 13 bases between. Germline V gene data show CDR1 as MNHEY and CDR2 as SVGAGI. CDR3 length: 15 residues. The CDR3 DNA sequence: TGTGCCAGCAGTACGGTGGGGGAATCTAACTATGGCTACACCTTC. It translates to CASSTVGESNYGYTF.

This CDR3 is CASSMGHALEVKYF. The CDR3 region has the DNA TGTGCCAGTAGTATGGGACACGCTCTAGAGGTGAAGTATTTT. The chain couples TRBV19 to TRBJ2-3; possibly TRBD1 for D (6 bases). The CDR3 runs 14 residues. Trimming left V 3 bases short and J 13 bases short, with 20 bases between. Looked up from germline, CDR1 is LNHDA and CDR2 is SQIVND (reference sequence).

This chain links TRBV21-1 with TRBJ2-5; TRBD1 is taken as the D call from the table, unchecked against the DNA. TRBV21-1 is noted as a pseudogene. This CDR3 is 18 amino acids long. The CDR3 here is CASRIKRTPSTYQETQYF. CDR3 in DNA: TGTGCCAGCAGGATAAAGAGGACACCCTCGACTTACCAAGAGACCCAGTACTTC.

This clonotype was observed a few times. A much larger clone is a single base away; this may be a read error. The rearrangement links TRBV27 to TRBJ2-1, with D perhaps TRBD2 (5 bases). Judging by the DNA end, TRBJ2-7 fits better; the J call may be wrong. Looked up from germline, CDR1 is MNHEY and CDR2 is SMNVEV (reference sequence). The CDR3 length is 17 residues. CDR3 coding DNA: TGTGCCAGCAGTTTAGAGGGCAACCGTCACTCCTACAATGAGCAGTACTTC. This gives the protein CASSLEGNRHSYNEQYF.

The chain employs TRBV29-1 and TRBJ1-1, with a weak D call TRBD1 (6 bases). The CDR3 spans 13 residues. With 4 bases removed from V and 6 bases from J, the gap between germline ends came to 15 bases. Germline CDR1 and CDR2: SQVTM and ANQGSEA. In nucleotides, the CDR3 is TGCAGCGTTGCGTTCGCAGGGGTATCTGAAGCTTTCTTT. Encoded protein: CSVAFAGVSEAFF.

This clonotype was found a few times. In nucleotides, the CDR3 is TGTGCCAGAAGGGAAGGGACAGGGCACACCGGGGAGCTGTTTTTT. Its translation: CARREGTGHTGELFF. This chain links TRBV2 with TRBJ2-2, with TRBD1 matching 9 bases. V shed 9 bases and J 3 bases; nucleotides not matched to a gene: 8. CDR3 length: 15 amino acids. Germline CDR1 SNHLY, CDR2 FYNNEI. The full variable domain, completed using reference TRBV2 and TRBJ2-2, is EPEVTQTPSHQVTQMGQEVILRCVPISNHLYFYWYRQILGQKVEFLVSFYNNEISEKSEIFDDQFSVERPDGSNFTLKIRSTKLEDSAMYFCARREGTGHTGELFFGEGSRLTVL.

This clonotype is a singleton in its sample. In DNA form, the CDR3 reads TGTGCCAGCACAAAATCGGGACAGGTGGCAGATACGCAGTATTTT. Its translation is CASTKSGQVADTQYF. This chain uses TRBV12-3 or TRBV12-4 with TRBJ2-3; TRBD1 aligns across 8 bases. V shed 7 bases, J shed 4 bases, and the junction held 10 bases outside the gene matches. This CDR3 has 15 amino acids.

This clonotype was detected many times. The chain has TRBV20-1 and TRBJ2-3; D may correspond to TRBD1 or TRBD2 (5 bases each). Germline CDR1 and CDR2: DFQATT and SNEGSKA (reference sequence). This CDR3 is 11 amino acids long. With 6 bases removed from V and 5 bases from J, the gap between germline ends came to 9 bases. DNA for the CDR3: TGCAGTGCCCAGAGGGGAGATACGCAGTATTTT. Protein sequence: CSAQRGDTQYF.

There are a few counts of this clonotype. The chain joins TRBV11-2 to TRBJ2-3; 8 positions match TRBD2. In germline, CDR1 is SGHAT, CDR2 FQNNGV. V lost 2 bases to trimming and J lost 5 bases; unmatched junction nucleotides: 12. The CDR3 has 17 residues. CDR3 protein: CASSLIYGGRRGDTQYF. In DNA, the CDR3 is TGTGCCAGCAGCTTAATTTATGGCGGGAGGAGAGGAGATACGCAGTATTTT. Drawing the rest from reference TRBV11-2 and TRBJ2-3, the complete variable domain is EAGVAQSPRYKIIEKRQSVAFWCNPISGHATLYWYQQILGQGPKLLIQFQNNGVVDDSQLPKDRFSAERLKGVDSTLKIQPAKLEDSAVYLCASSLIYGGRRGDTQYFGPGTRLTVL.

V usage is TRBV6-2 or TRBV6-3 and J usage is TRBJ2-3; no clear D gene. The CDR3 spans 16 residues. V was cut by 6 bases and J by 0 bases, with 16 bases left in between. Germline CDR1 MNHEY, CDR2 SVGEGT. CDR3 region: CASRNSPGPSTDTQYF. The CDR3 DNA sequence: TGTGCCAGCAGGAACTCCCCGGGCCCTAGCACAGATACGCAGTATTTT.

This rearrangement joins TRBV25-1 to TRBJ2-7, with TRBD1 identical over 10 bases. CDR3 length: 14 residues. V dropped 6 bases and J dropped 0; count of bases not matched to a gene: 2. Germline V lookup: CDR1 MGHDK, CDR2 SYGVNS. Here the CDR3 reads CASRGTGASYEQYF. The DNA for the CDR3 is TGTGCCAGCAGGGGGACAGGGGCCTCCTACGAGCAGTACTTC.

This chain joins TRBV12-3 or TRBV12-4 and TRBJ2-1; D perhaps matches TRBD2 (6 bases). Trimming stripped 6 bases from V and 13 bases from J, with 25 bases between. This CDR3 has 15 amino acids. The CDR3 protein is CASSIVPRGGETQFF. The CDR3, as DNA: TGTGCCAGCAGCATAGTACCGAGGGGAGGAGAGACCCAGTTCTTC.

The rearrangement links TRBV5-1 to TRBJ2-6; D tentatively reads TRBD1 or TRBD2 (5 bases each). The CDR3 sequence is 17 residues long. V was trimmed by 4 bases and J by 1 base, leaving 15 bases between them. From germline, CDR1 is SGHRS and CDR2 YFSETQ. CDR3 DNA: TGCGCCAGCAGCAGGGGACGGCCTTTGTCTGGGGCCAACGTCCTGACTTTC. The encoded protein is CASSRGRPLSGANVLTF.

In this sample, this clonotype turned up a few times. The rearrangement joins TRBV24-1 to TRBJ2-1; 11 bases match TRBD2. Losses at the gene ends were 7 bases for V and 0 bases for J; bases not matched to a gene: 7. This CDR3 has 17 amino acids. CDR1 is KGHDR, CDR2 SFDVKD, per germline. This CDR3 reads CATSPGTSGFSYNEQFF. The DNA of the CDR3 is TGTGCCACCAGCCCCGGGACTAGCGGTTTCTCCTACAATGAGCAGTTCTTC.

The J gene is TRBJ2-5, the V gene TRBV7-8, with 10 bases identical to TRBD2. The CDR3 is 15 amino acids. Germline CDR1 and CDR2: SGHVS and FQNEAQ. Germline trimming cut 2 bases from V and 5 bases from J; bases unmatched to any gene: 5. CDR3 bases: TGTGCCAGCAGCTTAACTAGCGGGAACTATGAGACCCAGTACTTC. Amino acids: CASSLTSGNYETQYF.

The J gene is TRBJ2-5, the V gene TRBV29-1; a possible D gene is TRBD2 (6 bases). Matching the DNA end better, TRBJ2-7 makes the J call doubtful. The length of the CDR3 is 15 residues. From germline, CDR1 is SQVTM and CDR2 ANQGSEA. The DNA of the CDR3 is TGCAGCGTTGAAGATAGGACTAACGTTGACTACGAGCAGTACTTC. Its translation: CSVEDRTNVDYEQYF.

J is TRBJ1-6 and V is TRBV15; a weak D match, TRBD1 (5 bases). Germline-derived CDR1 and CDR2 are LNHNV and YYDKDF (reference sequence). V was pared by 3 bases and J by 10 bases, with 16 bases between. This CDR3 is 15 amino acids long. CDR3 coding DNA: TGTGCCACCAGCAGTATGGGGGTGAAGGGCTCACCCCTCCACTTT. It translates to CATSSMGVKGSPLHF. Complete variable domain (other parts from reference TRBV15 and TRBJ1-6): DAMVIQNPRYQVTQFGKPVTLSCSQTLNHNVMYWYQQKSSQAPKLLFHYYDKDFNNEADTPDNFQSRRPNTSFCFLDIRSPGLGDTAMYLCATSSMGVKGSPLHFGNGTRLTVT.

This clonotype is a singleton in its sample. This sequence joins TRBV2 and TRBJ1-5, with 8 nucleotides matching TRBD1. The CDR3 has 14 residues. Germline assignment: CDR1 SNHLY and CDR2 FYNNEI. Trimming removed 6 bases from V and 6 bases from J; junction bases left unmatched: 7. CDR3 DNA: TGTGCCAGCAGATTCGGGACAGGTGGTCAGCCCCAGCATTTT. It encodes CASRFGTGGQPQHF.